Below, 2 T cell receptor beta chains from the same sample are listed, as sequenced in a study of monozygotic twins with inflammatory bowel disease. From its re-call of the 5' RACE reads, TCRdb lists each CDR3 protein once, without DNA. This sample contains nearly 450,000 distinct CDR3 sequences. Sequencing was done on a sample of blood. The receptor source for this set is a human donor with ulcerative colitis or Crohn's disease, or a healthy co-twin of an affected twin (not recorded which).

The CDR3: CASSPRDRNTEAFF. The chain is built from TRBV12-3 or TRBV12-4 and TRBJ1-1; TCRdb picks TRBD1, but there is no DNA to check that call. CDR3 length: 14 amino acids.

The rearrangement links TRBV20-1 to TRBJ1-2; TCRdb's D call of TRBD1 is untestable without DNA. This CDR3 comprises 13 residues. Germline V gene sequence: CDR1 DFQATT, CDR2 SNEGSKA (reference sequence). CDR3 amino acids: CSALGRGFNSYTF.